The 10 T cell receptor beta chains below come from one sample, sequenced in a study of monozygotic twins with inflammatory bowel disease. TCRdb reprocessed the 5' RACE reads and stores each CDR3 protein as one record, lacking DNA. This repertoire includes around 200,000 distinct CDR3 sequences. The sample comprised blood. The receptors derive from a human donor with ulcerative colitis or Crohn's disease, or a healthy co-twin of an affected twin (not recorded which).

The CDR3 sequence: CASSHERDIQYF. The genes are TRBV14 and TRBJ2-4; TCRdb designates TRBD2, a call that cannot be tested without DNA. This CDR3 is 12 amino acids long. In germline, CDR1 is SGHDN, CDR2 FVKESK.

The chain couples TRBV10-3 to TRBJ1-2; checking the TCRdb D call of TRBD1 is not possible without DNA. In germline, CDR1 is ENHRY, CDR2 SYGVKD. The CDR3 spans 15 residues. CDR3 in amino acids: CAIRDTSAGGYGYTF.

The CDR3 reads CAIRKLQGAGYGYTF. The chain carries TRBV10-3 and TRBJ1-2; the TCRdb call, TRBD1, lacks DNA for checking. Germline lookup yields CDR1 ENHRY and CDR2 SYGVKD. The CDR3 is made up of 15 amino acids.

V and J are TRBV23-1 and TRBJ2-2; the TCRdb call, TRBD1, lacks DNA for checking. TRBV23-1 falls under the ORF class, with uncertain function. The CDR3 totals 17 residues. This CDR3 is CASSLRQGWVRTGELFF.

The chain uses TRBV12-3 or TRBV12-4 and TRBJ2-7; TCRdb lists TRBD1, though no DNA is available to test this call. This CDR3 region has 14 residues. The CDR3: CASRPGHFPYEQYF.

The chain carries TRBV7-9 and TRBJ2-1; TCRdb picks TRBD1, but there is no DNA to check that call. The CDR3 length is 15 residues. CDR1 is SEHNR and CDR2 is FQNEAQ in the germline V gene (reference sequence). The chain's CDR3 is CASSAPGRGRNEQFF. Full variable domain (outside the CDR3, taken from reference TRBV7-9 and TRBJ2-1): DTGVSQNPRHKITKRGQNVTFRCDPISEHNRLYWYRQTLGQGPEFLTYFQNEAQLEKSRLLSDRFSAERPKGSFSTLEIQRTEQGDSAMYLCASSAPGRGRNEQFFGPGTRLTVL.

The rearrangement links TRBV5-5 to TRBJ2-2; TCRdb lists TRBD1, though no DNA is available to test this call. The CDR3 is made up of 17 amino acids. From germline, CDR1 is SGHKS and CDR2 YYEKEE (reference sequence). The CDR3 protein is CASSPHPGTGNTGELFF.

The gene calls are TRBV27 and TRBJ1-1; checking the TCRdb D call of TRBD1 is not possible without DNA. Germline loops: CDR1 MNHEY, CDR2 SMNVEV (reference sequence). The CDR3 is 14 amino acids. CDR3 in amino acids: CASSSTGLGTEAFF.

The genes are TRBV29-1 and TRBJ2-1. The CDR3 contains 13 residues. Germline V gene lookup returns CDR1 SQVTM and CDR2 ANQGSEA. The CDR3 sequence is CSASTSTNNEQFF.

This chain joins TRBV18 and TRBJ2-1; TCRdb calls TRBD1, which cannot be checked without DNA. The CDR3 is 13 amino acids. CDR1 and CDR2 (germline): KGHSH, LQKENI. The CDR3 spells CASQRQGDNEQFF.